This T cell receptor beta chain is drawn from a study of T cell clones after liver transplantation. Study in general: Post-transplant blood was tracked for graft-donor-reactive T cell clones identified in a pre-transplant mixed lymphocyte reaction. Until 12-24 months post-transplant, subjects got standard immunosuppression and no induction. Patients counted as tolerant after at least one year off all immunosuppression, enzymes not exceeding twice normal.

CDR1 and CDR2 from the germline V gene are MNHEY and SVGAGI. The V gene lost 5 bases and the J gene lost 6 bases, with 10 bases spanning the gap. The length of the CDR3 is 13 residues. The table came from immunoSEQ multiplex PCR; TCRdb's copy has only in-frame clones and leaves some out. Among 75,000 to 95,000 clones listed, over 80% were seen once. This material consisted of CD4+ T cells from blood, taken at the 22-month timepoint. The J gene is TRBJ1-4, the V gene TRBV6-5; no firm D call. The source is a human patient who received a liver transplant. Some T cells may have originated in the graft donor. The CDR3 DNA sequence: TGTGCCAGCAGTCAAAAAACGGATGAAAAACTGTTTTTT. Translated: CASSQKTDEKLFF.